Described below is a single T cell receptor beta chain sequence and its context. This specimen comes from a study of blood T cell repertoires in COVID-19. Study background: PBMCs, B-cell-depleted T cells, or T cells provided the cDNA or gDNA that made up the material.

The assay was immunoSEQ multiplex PCR, and TCRdb's table has in-frame clones only and misses some. The sample lists 170,000 or so clones; over 60% were seen once. Germline values: CDR1 LGHDT, CDR2 YNNKEL (reference sequence). V gave up 4 bases and J gave up 4 bases, with 16 bases separating them. This CDR3 has 15 residues. This clonotype was sampled from a woman in her 70s with acute or convalescent COVID-19. V gene TRBV3-1 (or the pseudogene TRBV3-2) combines with J gene TRBJ1-2; D not certain. Sequences were obtained from peripheral blood. CDR3 amino acids: CASSPQSGVSYGYTF. CDR3 DNA: TGTGCCAGCAGCCCTCAGTCCGGGGTTAGCTATGGCTACACCTTC.